This T cell receptor (beta chain) was found in a study of shared clonotypes between healthy human individuals. In the study overall: Each donor's CD8 memory used one plate, CD8 naive two, each CD4 subset three.

V lost 7 bases to trimming and J lost 1 base; unmatched junction nucleotides: 6. The CDR3 covers 13 residues. The germline CDR1 and CDR2 sequences are SQVTM and ANQGSEA. CD45RO-negative CD8 cells positively selected for CCR7 made up the naive population, which excluded terminally differentiated effector memory CD45RA+ cells. Researchers ran the assay at a deep level. Sequenced by immunoSEQ multiplex PCR; TCRdb stores in-frame clones only, minus some. The data contain around 1,900,000 clones, roughly 95% of them singletons. The receptor was derived from a young man in good health. Some clones in this sample may be carry-over from other donors' samples. V gene TRBV29-1 combines with J gene TRBJ1-2, with 7 bases that match TRBD1. Material: naive CD8+ T cells from PBMCs. The CDR3 DNA reads as TGCAGCGGGACAGGAGGGGATAACTATGGCTACACCTTC. This sequence encodes CSGTGGDNYGYTF.